The clone carrying this T cell receptor (beta chain) occurred a few times. Its antigen is as yet unknown. Primers included in the PCR were 60 Vbeta and 13 Jbeta primers. Generated by immunoSEQ multiplex PCR, the TCRdb table keeps only in-frame clones and is missing some. The sample carries roughly 110,000 clones, roughly 71% recorded once. This sample is drawn from a study of cytomegalovirus exposure and HLA in healthy donors. Study-level background: Within an early data release were about 85 million unique TCRs drawn from HLA-typed donors.

The J segment lost 0 bases and the V segment lost 1 base, leaving 0 bases of the junction unmatched. This CDR3 has 17 amino acids. The germline CDR1 and CDR2 sequences are SGHVS and FNYEAQ. The study, taken as a whole, reports: Per a later analysis, 18,000 or so TCR beta sequences showed association with HLA alleles at 0.05 false discovery rate. Researchers reported from a later analysis that most CMV-associated TCR beta chains appeared HLA-restricted. The study reported that TCR beta sequences accurately predicted HLA-A and HLA-B alleles in most subjects.

Sequenced: PBMCs. The chain is built from TRBV7-6 and TRBJ2-6, with 10 bases matching TRBD1. The receptor was isolated from a male donor in good health and CMV-seropositive. The CDR3 coding sequence is TGTGCCAGCAGCTTAGGGACAGGGGGCTCTGGGGCCAACGTCCTGACTTTC. This gives the protein CASSLGTGGSGANVLTF.